The 16 T cell receptor beta chains below were found in one sample sequenced in a study of PD-1 blockade in classical Hodgkin lymphoma (dated by TCRdb to the early 2020s). Preparation of the library involved the immunoSEQ multiplex PCR assay. Here the immuneACCESS table is served through TCRdb, limited to in-frame sequences with V and J called. Missing clones are a known gap in these copies; in checked studies unresolved V genes cover under half, and the rest lacks a known reason. The sample table lists some 95,000 clones, 75% to 90% of them with a count of one. About 10% of the sample belongs to the ten largest clones. Per the publication, the time point label means: cycle 2 day 1 (C2D1) of nivolumab. Every trial patient had relapsed following autologous stem cell transplantation, and prior brentuximab vedotin exposure was what differed among cohorts A, B and C. Sequenced here: peripheral blood mononuclear cells (PBMCs), sampled before the second cycle of nivolumab. These receptor sequences come from a human donor with classical Hodgkin lymphoma.

The rearrangement links TRBV18 to TRBJ1-5; 8 nucleotides agree with TRBD1. CDR1 is KGHSH and CDR2 is LQKENI in the germline V gene. This CDR3 spans 15 amino acids. Trimming removed 3 bases from V and 4 bases from J; junction bases left unmatched: 5. DNA for the CDR3: TGTGCCAGCTCACCCCGACAGGGGCCAAATCAGCCCCAGCATTTT. Protein: CASSPRQGPNQPQHF.

The J gene is TRBJ2-1, the V gene TRBV6-5; D not resolved. Germline values: CDR1 MNHEY, CDR2 SVGAGI. CDR3 length: 11 residues. V lost 2 bases and J lost 5, with 1 base in between. In DNA, the CDR3 is TGTGCCAGCAGTTACCACAATGAGCAGTTCTTC. Its protein is CASSYHNEQFF.

Turning to this clone: At one of its ends the junction is not consistent with the germline gene, which may arise from a read error. The chain recombines TRBV7-7 with TRBJ2-1; D perhaps matches TRBD1 (5 bases). The CDR3 spans 14 residues. From germline, CDR1 is SSHAT and CDR2 FNYEAQ (reference sequence). The CDR3 region is CASSPSPGINEQFF. The CDR3 coding sequence is TGTGCTAGCAGCCCATCCCCAGGGATCAATGAGCAGTTCTTC.

The chain recombines TRBV15 with TRBJ2-1; D call uncertain. The germline CDR1 and CDR2 sequences are LNHNV and YYDKDF (reference sequence). The CDR3 contains 15 residues. V lost 0 bases to trimming and J lost 5 bases, with 11 bases between them. CDR3 bases: TGTGCCACCAGCAGAGATTTACAAGGGAACAATGAGCAGTTCTTC. Protein: CATSRDLQGNNEQFF.

V and J are TRBV11-2 and TRBJ2-3; D not certain. V was clipped by 0 bases and J by 4 bases, with 8 bases between them. Germline assignment: CDR1 SGHAT and CDR2 FQNNGV. This CDR3 has 14 amino acids. The CDR3 DNA follows: TGTGCCAGCAGCTTAGATCCCAGAGCAGATACGCAGTATTTT. It specifies CASSLDPRADTQYF.

The genes are TRBV6-1 and TRBJ2-5, with D uncertain. The CDR3 sequence is 14 residues long. The germline V and J ends were trimmed by 2 bases and 1 base, with 8 bases remaining between them. The germline V gene encodes CDR1 MNHNS and CDR2 SASEGT. CDR3: CASSEIGTQETQYF. The CDR3 nucleotides read TGTGCCAGCAGTGAAATTGGAACCCAAGAGACCCAGTACTTC.

The chain recombines TRBV19 with TRBJ2-2; a possible D gene is TRBD1 (5 bases). The CDR3 is made up of 14 amino acids. Germline V gene sequence: CDR1 LNHDA, CDR2 SQIVND (reference sequence). V was cut by 8 bases and J by 3 bases, with 13 bases left in between. This CDR3 is CASYDSGDTGELFF. CDR3 bases: TGTGCCAGTTACGACAGTGGGGACACCGGGGAGCTGTTTTTT.

The chain combines TRBV5-6 with TRBJ2-4, with D unclear. Trimming took 4 bases from V and 0 from J, leaving 14 bases between them. The CDR3 runs to 16 residues. The germline gives CDR1 SGHDT, CDR2 YYEEEE. CDR3 DNA: TGTGCCAGCAGCAGCAACCCAATAGTAGCCAAAAACATTCAGTACTTC. Amino acid sequence: CASSSNPIVAKNIQYF.

This chain uses TRBV6-1 with TRBJ1-4; 10 bases line up with TRBD1. V shed 3 bases and J 8 bases; nucleotides not matched to a gene: 9. The CDR3 covers 16 residues. Germline lookup yields CDR1 MNHNS and CDR2 SASEGT. The CDR3 loop is CASSDARTGGLEKLFF. The CDR3 bases are TGTGCCAGCAGTGATGCGAGGACAGGGGGATTGGAAAAACTGTTTTTT.

The chain links TRBV28 to TRBJ2-1; TRBD1 might be the D (6 bases). The CDR3 consists of 16 residues. Germline V gene sequence: CDR1 MDHEN, CDR2 SYDVKM. Trimming pared 7 bases from V and 7 bases from J, leaving 23 bases between. The CDR3 sequence is CASKKSGAWGTNEQFF. DNA for the CDR3: TGTGCCAGCAAAAAATCAGGGGCATGGGGTACAAATGAGCAGTTCTTC.

With respect to this clone: A junction end diverges from the germline sequence, so it may reflect a read error. This chain connects TRBV28 to TRBJ2-4; the D call may be TRBD1 or TRBD2 (5 bases each). The CDR3 contains 16 residues. CDR1 is MDHEN, CDR2 SYDVKM, per germline. In nucleotides, the CDR3 is TGTGCCACCAGTTTTGAGGGGCTTATAGCCAAAAACATTCAGTACTTC. Translation: CATSFEGLIAKNIQYF.

This clone appeared once. The chain carries TRBV7-9 and TRBJ1-2; 9 bases align to TRBD1. With V trimmed by 3 bases and J by 8 bases, 13 bases remained unmatched. This CDR3 comprises 16 residues. CDR1 is SEHNR, CDR2 FQNEAQ, per germline (reference sequence). The CDR3 DNA reads as TGTGCCAGCAGCTTTGGGGGGACAGGGATGTTGGACGGCTACACCTTC. This encodes CASSFGGTGMLDGYTF.

This clone was detected only once. The chain recombines TRBV11-1 with TRBJ2-4, with 11 positions matching TRBD1. The length of the CDR3 is 16 residues. Germline trimming cut 5 bases from V and 6 bases from J; bases unmatched to any gene: 9. Germline lookup yields CDR1 SGHAT and CDR2 FQDESV (reference sequence). CDR3 sequence: CASSPGWDRGRNIQYF. The CDR3 nucleotides read TGTGCCAGCAGCCCGGGGTGGGACAGGGGGAGAAACATTCAGTACTTC.

This rearrangement joins TRBV6-5 to TRBJ1-1; D ambiguous. CDR1 and CDR2 (germline): MNHEY, SVGAGI. The CDR3 has 13 residues. Trimming removed 4 bases at V and 2 bases at J, with 8 bases between. DNA for the CDR3: TGTGCCAGCAGTTCCCAGGTAAACACTGAAGCTTTCTTT. Amino acids: CASSSQVNTEAFF.

This CDR3 is CASSLASGLYEQYF. The CDR3 DNA is TGTGCCAGCAGCTTGGCGAGCGGACTGTACGAGCAGTACTTC. The chain uses TRBV5-5 and TRBJ2-7; D may be TRBD2 (5 bases). Germline CDR1 SGHKS, CDR2 YYEKEE (reference sequence). Trimming cost V 0 bases and J 4 bases, with 11 bases left between them. The CDR3 runs 14 residues.

J is TRBJ2-1 and V is TRBV19, with D tentatively TRBD1 or TRBD2 (5 bases each). Trimming pared 2 bases from V and 6 bases from J, leaving 8 bases between. CDR1 and CDR2 from the germline V gene are LNHDA and SQIVND (reference sequence). CDR3 length: 13 residues. CDR3 nucleotides: TGTGCCAGTAGTATATTTGGGGGCAATGAGCAGTTCTTC. It encodes CASSIFGGNEQFF.